What follows describes a single T cell receptor (beta chain). Its antigen is undetermined. Germline CDR1 is SGHRS and CDR2 is YFSETQ. Trimming cost V 3 bases and J 10 bases, with 20 bases left between them. This CDR3 has 15 residues. In the PCR, 60 Vbeta and 13 Jbeta primers were used. The repertoire was sequenced with immunoSEQ multiplex PCR; TCRdb's copy has only in-frame clones and lacks some. The top ten hold approximately 1.2% of the sample, which has about 130,000 clones, roughly 82% seen once. The data are from a study of cytomegalovirus exposure and HLA in healthy donors. General observations from the study: The listing of roughly 160 TCR beta chains classed them as cytomegalovirus-associated. The study assumed roughly uniform donor sequencing depth for presence/absence analyses. With later analysis, a missense DCLRE1C variant became linked to TCR beta V- and J-gene trimming.

The specimen was PBMCs. The J gene is TRBJ2-1, the V gene TRBV5-1, with D perhaps matching TRBD2 (5 bases). This clonotype was obtained from a boy aged 5-17 years in good health and CMV-seronegative. CDR3 in amino acids: CASSYGNRLPGEQFF. The CDR3, as DNA: TGCGCCAGCAGCTACGGGAATCGACTACCTGGGGAGCAGTTCTTC.